These 2 T cell receptor beta chains share one sample of origin, sequenced in a study of T cell repertoires in cytomegalovirus infection. Their antigen targets remain unknown. Via MiXCR, TCRdb re-called the reads, giving one row per CDR3 protein. The top ten hold 13% of the sample, which has roughly 990,000 distinct CDR3 sequences, 30% to 40% seen once. Source: cultured CD8+ T cells from PBMCs, taken from culture after CMV antigen stimulation. These receptors originate from a human donor in good health (CMV status not recorded). Some clones in this sample may be carry-over from other donors' samples.

This clonotype has more than one count but fewer than ten. V gene TRBV4-1 combines with J gene TRBJ2-2; D gene unclear. V lost 0 bases and J 5 bases, leaving 10 bases between the germline ends. The CDR3 contains 15 residues. From germline, CDR1 is MGHRA and CDR2 YSYEKL. CDR3 loop: CASSQEMGLTGELFF. The CDR3 region has the DNA TGCGCCAGCAGCCAAGAAATGGGGTTGACCGGGGAGCTGTTTTTT.

This clonotype was found a few times. The chain links TRBV12-3 or TRBV12-4 to TRBJ1-1; TRBD1 is a possible D gene (6 bases). The CDR3 extends over 16 amino acids. V lost 1 base and J lost 6, with 18 bases in between. The CDR3 DNA reads as TGTGCCAGCAGTTTAGGCTGGAGGGGGGAAAACTCTGAAGCTTTCTTT. It encodes CASSLGWRGENSEAFF.